This TCR beta chain was recorded in a study of early T cells in non-severe SARS-CoV-2 infection. Study-wide background: Sequencing of bulk RNA from unsorted whole blood was done, without chain pairing. Overall study results and limits: Private and CD4 specificities were missed by VDJdb matching, skewed to anti-spike CD8.

Germline lookup yields CDR1 LGHDT and CDR2 YNNKEL (reference sequence). This CDR3 contains 14 residues. The ends were cut back, 0 bases at V and 16 bases at J, with 19 bases in the middle. Researchers attached unique molecular identifiers to individual cDNA molecules. Via MiXCR, TCRdb re-called the 5' RACE reads, giving one row per CDR3 protein. The table shows about 48,000 distinct CDR3 sequences, with roughly 13% occurring only once. This clonotype was seen only a few times. What it recognizes is unknown. This clonotype was obtained from an adult who was a healthcare worker with PCR-confirmed SARS-CoV-2 infection or an uninfected control (not recorded which). The sample consisted of whole blood. The rearrangement joins TRBV3-1 to TRBJ2-1, with no clear D. The chain's CDR3 is CASSQDSSGPPKFF. As DNA, the CDR3 is TGTGCCAGCAGCCAAGATAGCTCCGGGCCCCCCAAATTCTTC.